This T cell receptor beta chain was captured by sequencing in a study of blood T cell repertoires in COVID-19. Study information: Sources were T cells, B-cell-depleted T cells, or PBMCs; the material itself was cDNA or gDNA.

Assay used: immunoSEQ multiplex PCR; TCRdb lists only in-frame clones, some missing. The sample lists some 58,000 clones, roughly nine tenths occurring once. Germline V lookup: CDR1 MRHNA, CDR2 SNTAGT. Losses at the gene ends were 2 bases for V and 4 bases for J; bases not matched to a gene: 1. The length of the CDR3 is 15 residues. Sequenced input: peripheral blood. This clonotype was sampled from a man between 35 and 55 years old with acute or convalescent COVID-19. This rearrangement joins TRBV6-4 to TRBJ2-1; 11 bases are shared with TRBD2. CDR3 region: CASSDRLAGYNEQFF. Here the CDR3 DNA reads TGTGCCAGCAGTGACAGACTAGCGGGATACAATGAGCAGTTCTTC.